This T cell receptor (beta chain) was captured in a study of tumor-infiltrating lymphocytes in oesophageal squamous cell carcinoma. Using its own MiXCR run on the PCR reads, TCRdb lists one record per CDR3 protein. Of over 10,000 distinct CDR3 sequences detected, roughly half appear once; the ten largest clones hold about 12%. A remark on this clonotype: Mismatch with germline at one junction end may stem from a read error.

In germline, CDR1 is MNHNY, CDR2 SVGAGI (reference sequence). The CDR3 is 14 amino acids. The specimen was blood. V and J are TRBV6-6 and TRBJ1-1, with 11 bases identical to TRBD1. This TCR was sampled from a female donor with esophageal squamous cell carcinoma. The CDR3 DNA is TGTGCCAGCACGCGGGACAGGGGGGCCTACGAGCAGGACTTT. Protein sequence: CASTRDRGAYEQDF.